The T cell receptor (beta chain) under discussion was sequenced for a study of blood T cells in healthy people across ages. V trimming: 5 bases; J trimming: 7 bases; junction bases outside the gene matches: 12. Germline loops: CDR1 SGHTA, CDR2 FQGNSA. The CDR3 runs 16 residues. A sample-barcoded 5' primer and a J-beta primer mix were used in a second PCR of about 7 to 12 cycles. TCRdb reprocessed the 5' RACE reads via MiXCR and lists one record per CDR3 protein. The data contain 540,000 or so distinct CDR3 sequences, more than 45% of them singletons. The clonotype comes from a man older than 75 in good health. Sequencing input: blood. V gene TRBV7-2 combines with J gene TRBJ2-7, with 12 bases lining up with TRBD2. CDR3 residues: CASSPQLAGGNNEQYF. The DNA of the CDR3 is TGTGCCAGCAGCCCACAACTAGCGGGGGGAAACAATGAGCAGTACTTC.